This T cell receptor (beta chain) was identified in a study of T cell responses to AZD1222 COVID-19 vaccine. As regards this clone: Its antigen is not identified.

Study conclusions and caveats: Donors, mostly white British, included more females; clonal diversity was possibly underestimated.

This CDR3 region has 14 residues. The V gene lost 1 base and the J gene lost 4 bases, with 10 bases spanning the gap. In germline, CDR1 is MGHDK, CDR2 SYGVNS. Data came from immunoSEQ multiplex PCR; TCRdb stores just in-frame clones and leaves some out. The sample yields approximately 150,000 clones, around 90% seen once. This clonotype was obtained from an adult in good health. Specimen: peripheral blood, collected on day 0 of AZD1222 vaccination. The J gene is TRBJ1-1, the V gene TRBV25-1; unclear D gene. The CDR3 loop reads CASSESPRVTEAFF. Here the CDR3 DNA reads TGTGCCAGCAGTGAATCCCCTCGGGTCACTGAAGCTTTCTTT.